These T cell receptor beta chains were read from a single sample in a study of blood T cell repertoires in COVID-19. The protocol was immunoSEQ multiplex PCR, while the TCRdb copy is restricted to in-frame clones and leaves out a portion. The table lists about 140,000 clones, approximately 83% of them singletons. The material sequenced was peripheral blood. The receptor set was obtained from an older woman with acute or convalescent COVID-19. The conserved cysteine and the conserved F or W are not part of the CDR3 here. Each record gives: V gene, J gene, CDR3 protein.

TRBV6-5	TRBJ1-5	ASSDRGLPQH
TRBV27	TRBJ2-6	ASTHGAGTGANVLT
TRBV2	TRBJ2-7	ASSESVGVGGGIREQY
TRBV21-1	TRBJ1-2	ASRPTVFNGYT
TRBV18	TRBJ1-3	ASSPSDSSGNTIY
TRBV28	TRBJ1-2	ASSLGPRGGYT
TRBV28	TRBJ1-2	ASSPTGRGLDGYT
TRBV6-2/TRBV6-3	TRBJ1-2	ASSPGTRYGYT
TRBV11-1	TRBJ2-1	ASSLGTSGRVNEQF
TRBV6-2/TRBV6-3	TRBJ2-7	ASSYRQSGTYEQY
TRBV30	TRBJ1-5	AWSRRGGQPQH
TRBV3-1/TRBV3-2	TRBJ2-7	ASSQAGYGLQGPRLAGYYEQY
TRBV24-1	TRBJ2-5	ATSASRGGSETQY
TRBV5-4	TRBJ2-1	ASSLGGVSYNEQF
TRBV27	TRBJ2-3	ATLKPGLPSWY
TRBV27	TRBJ2-1	ASSRLAGVSNEQF
TRBV14	TRBJ2-7	ASSQAPKGVEQY
TRBV19	TRBJ1-5	ASSKREAGRSQPQH
TRBV5-4	TRBJ2-3	ASSFKGGTDTQY
TRBV19	TRBJ1-6	ATRETGYNSPLH